A selection of T cell receptor beta chains follows, all from one sample in a study of spatial heterogeneity in lung cancer. TCRdb independently ran MiXCR on the 5' RACE reads; one entry per CDR3 protein. The table has some 120,000 distinct CDR3 sequences, over 9% seen once; the top ten hold 16%. The sequencing used PBMCs, collected at follow-up. The receptors come from a male donor with early-stage non-small cell lung cancer. The CDR3 runs from the conserved cysteine through the conserved F or W. D genes are given only for firm matches. For some rows the clone size is stated as once, few or many, or as a class when expanded; others skip it.

few,TRBD1,TRBV6-5,TRBJ1-1,TGTGCCAGCAGGCTGAGACAGGGGGGCACTGAAGCTTTCTTT,CASRLRQGGTEAFF
many,-,TRBV7-2,TRBJ2-2,TGTGCCAGCAGCTTAGAAGCTAGCGGGGAGCTGTTTTTT,CASSLEASGELFF
many,TRBD1,TRBV29-1,TRBJ1-1,TGCAGCGTGCGGCAGGGGGCGAGATCCAACACTGAAGCTTTCTTT,CSVRQGARSNTEAFF
-,TRBD2,TRBV5-1,TRBJ2-3,TGCGCCAGCAGCTTGCAAGCGGGGGGGCGCACAGATACGCAGTATTTT,CASSLQAGGRTDTQYF
many,-,TRBV4-2,TRBJ1-5,TGTGCCAGCAGCCAAGGGGAGGGGGGATATCAGCCCCAGCATTTT,CASSQGEGGYQPQHF
many,TRBD1,TRBV25-1,TRBJ2-3,TGTGCCAGCAGTGGATATCGGACAGGGGGAAGCACAGATACGCAGTATTTT,CASSGYRTGGSTDTQYF
few,TRBD1,TRBV27,TRBJ2-5,TGTGCCAGCGTTAAATTAGGACAGGGGAGAGAGACCCAGTACTTC,CASVKLGQGRETQYF
few,-,TRBV7-9,TRBJ1-4,TGTGCCAGCAGGTGGTGGGGAGAAGCTAATGAAAAACTGTTTTTT,CASRWWGEANEKLFF
many,-,TRBV28,TRBJ1-6,TGTGCCAGCAGTTTAACAGGGCGCGTGGAATCACCCCTCCACTTT,CASSLTGRVESPLHF
-,-,TRBV20-1,TRBJ2-1,TGCAGTGCCCCCACCCAGGGTTCCAGGAATGAGCAGTTCTTC,CSAPTQGSRNEQFF
-,TRBD2,TRBV20-1,TRBJ2-2,TGCAGCCCCGGGAGGGTAGCGGGGGGATCGAACACCGGGGAGCTGTTTTTT,CSPGRVAGGSNTGELFF
few,-,TRBV29-1,TRBJ1-5,TGCAGCGTGCTGGACGGAAGCAATCAGCCCCAGCATTTT,CSVLDGSNQPQHF
-,TRBD1,TRBV7-3,TRBJ2-5,TGTGCCAGCAGCTCTACCGGGACAGGGGGCTTAGAGACCCAGTACTTC,CASSSTGTGGLETQYF
many,-,TRBV5-1,TRBJ1-1,TGCGCCAGCAGCTCCGGGACAAGCTCCACTGAAGCTTTCTTT,CASSSGTSSTEAFF
few,-,TRBV28,TRBJ2-7,TGTGCCAGCAGCTTTGCCCCTCCCCGGGACACCGAGCAGTACTTC,CASSFAPPRDTEQYF
few,-,TRBV20-1,TRBJ1-5,TGCAGTGCTTACCCGGGGGGCTCCAATCAGCCCCAGCATTTT,CSAYPGGSNQPQHF
few,-,TRBV18,TRBJ2-5,TGTGCCAGCTTCCGCGGGACACAAGAGACCCAGTACTTC,CASFRGTQETQYF
many,TRBD2,TRBV4-1,TRBJ2-3,TGCGCCAGCAGCCCAGACCCGCCGGCTAGCGGGGGGGTTAAGCAGTATTTT,CASSPDPPASGGVKQYF
few,-,TRBV6-2/TRBV6-3,TRBJ1-1,TGTGCCAGCAGCCCCCCGGCCAGGGTTGGGATCATGAACACTGAAGCTTTCTTT,CASSPPARVGIMNTEAFF
-,-,TRBV11-3,TRBJ2-3,TGTGCCAGCAGCTTAGACCGGGGGGCCGAAAATACGCAGTATTTT,CASSLDRGAENTQYF
many,TRBD1,TRBV20-1,TRBJ2-5,TGCAGTGCTAGTATACAGGGGTTGGAGACCCAGTACTTC,CSASIQGLETQYF